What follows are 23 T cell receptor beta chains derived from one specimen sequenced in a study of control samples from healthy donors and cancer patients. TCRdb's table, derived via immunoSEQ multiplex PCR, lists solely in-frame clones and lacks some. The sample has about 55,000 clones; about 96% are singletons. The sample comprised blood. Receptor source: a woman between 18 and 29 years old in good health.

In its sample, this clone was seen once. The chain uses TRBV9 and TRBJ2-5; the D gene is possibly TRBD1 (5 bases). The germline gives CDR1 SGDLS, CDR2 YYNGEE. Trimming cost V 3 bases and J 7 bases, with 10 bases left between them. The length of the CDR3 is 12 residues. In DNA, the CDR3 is TGTGCCAGCAGCGGGGAAAGGGGGACCCAGTACTTC. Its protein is CASSGERGTQYF.

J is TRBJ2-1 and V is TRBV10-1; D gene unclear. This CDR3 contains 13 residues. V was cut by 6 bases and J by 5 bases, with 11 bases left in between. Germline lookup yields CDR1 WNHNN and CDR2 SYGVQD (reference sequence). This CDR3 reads CASRSGRDNEQFF. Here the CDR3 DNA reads TGCGCCAGCAGGTCGGGCCGGGACAATGAGCAGTTCTTC.

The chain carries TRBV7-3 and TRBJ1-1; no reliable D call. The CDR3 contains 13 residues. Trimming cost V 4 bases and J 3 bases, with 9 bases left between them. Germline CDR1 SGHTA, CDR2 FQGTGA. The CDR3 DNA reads TGTGCCAGCAGCTACAGAGATGACACTGAAGCTTTCTTT. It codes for CASSYRDDTEAFF.

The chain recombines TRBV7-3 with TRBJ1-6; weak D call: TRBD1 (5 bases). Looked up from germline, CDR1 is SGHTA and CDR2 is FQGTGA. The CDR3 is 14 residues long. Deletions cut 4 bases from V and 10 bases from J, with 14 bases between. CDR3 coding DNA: TGTGCCAGCAGCTCCCGGGGCATGGGCTCACCCCTCCACTTT. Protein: CASSSRGMGSPLHF.

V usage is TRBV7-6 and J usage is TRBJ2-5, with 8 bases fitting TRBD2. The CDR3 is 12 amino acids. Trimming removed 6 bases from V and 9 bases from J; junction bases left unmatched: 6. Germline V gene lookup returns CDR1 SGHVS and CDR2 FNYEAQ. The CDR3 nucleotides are TGTGCCAGCAGACAGGCAGCGGGGGCCCAGTACTTC. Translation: CASRQAAGAQYF. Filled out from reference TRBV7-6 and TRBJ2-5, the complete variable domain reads GAGVSQSPRYKVTKRGQDVALRCDPISGHVSLYWYRQALGQGPEFLTYFNYEAQQDKSGLPNDRFSAERPEGSISTLTIQRTEQRDSAMYRCASRQAAGAQYFGPGTRLLVL.

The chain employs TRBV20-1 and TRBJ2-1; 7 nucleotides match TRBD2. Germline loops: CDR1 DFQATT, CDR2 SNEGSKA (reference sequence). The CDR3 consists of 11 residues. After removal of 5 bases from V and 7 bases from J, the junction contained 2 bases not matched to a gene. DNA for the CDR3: TGCAGTGCTCCGCGGGGGAATGAGCAGTTCTTC. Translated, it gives CSAPRGNEQFF.

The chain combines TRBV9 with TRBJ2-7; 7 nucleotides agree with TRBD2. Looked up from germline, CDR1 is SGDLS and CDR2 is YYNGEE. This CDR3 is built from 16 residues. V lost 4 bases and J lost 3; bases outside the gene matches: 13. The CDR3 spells CASSPSWGGSLYEQYF. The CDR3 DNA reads TGTGCCAGCAGCCCGAGCTGGGGGGGATCCCTCTACGAGCAGTACTTC.

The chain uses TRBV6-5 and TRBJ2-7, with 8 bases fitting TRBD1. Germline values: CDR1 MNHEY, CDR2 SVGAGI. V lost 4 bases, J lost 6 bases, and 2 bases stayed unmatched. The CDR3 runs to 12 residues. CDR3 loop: CASSSGGFEQYF. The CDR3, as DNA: TGTGCCAGCAGTTCAGGGGGCTTCGAGCAGTACTTC.

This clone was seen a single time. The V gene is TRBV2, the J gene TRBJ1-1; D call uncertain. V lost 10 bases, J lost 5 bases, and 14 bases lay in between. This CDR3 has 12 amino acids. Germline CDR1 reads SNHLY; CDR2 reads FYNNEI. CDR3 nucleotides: TGTGCCACCCGAGGAGTGGGAACTGAAGCTTTCTTT. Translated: CATRGVGTEAFF.

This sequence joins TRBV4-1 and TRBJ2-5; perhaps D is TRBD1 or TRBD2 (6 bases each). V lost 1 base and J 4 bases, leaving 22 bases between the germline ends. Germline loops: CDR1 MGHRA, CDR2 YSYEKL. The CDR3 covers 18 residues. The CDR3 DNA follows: TGCGCCAGCAGCCAAGTGGGGGCCCCGGGGGTCGTGGGAGAGACCCAGTACTTC. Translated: CASSQVGAPGVVGETQYF.

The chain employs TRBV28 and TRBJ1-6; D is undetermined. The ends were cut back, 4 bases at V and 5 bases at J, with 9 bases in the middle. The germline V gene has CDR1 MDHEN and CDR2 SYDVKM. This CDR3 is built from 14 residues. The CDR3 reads CASSWTVNNSPLHF. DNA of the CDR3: TGTGCCAGCAGTTGGACGGTTAATAATTCACCCCTCCACTTT.

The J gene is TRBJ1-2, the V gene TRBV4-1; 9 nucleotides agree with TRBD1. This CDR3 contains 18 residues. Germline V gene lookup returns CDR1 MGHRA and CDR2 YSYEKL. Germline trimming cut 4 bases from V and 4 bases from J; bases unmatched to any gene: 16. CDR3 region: CASSPNLGQGGLPYGYTF. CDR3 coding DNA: TGCGCCAGCAGCCCTAATTTGGGACAGGGAGGATTACCCTATGGCTACACCTTC.

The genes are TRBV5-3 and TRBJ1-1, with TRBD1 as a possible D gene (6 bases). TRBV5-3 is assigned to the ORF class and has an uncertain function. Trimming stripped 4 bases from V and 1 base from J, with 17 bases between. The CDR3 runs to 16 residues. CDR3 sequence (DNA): TGTGCCAGAAGCGGATATGGGGGCTTGAGGAACACTGAAGCTTTCTTT. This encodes CARSGYGGLRNTEAFF.

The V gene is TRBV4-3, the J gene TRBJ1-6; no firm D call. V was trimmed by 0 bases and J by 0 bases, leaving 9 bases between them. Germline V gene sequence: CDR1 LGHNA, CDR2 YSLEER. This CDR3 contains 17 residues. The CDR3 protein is CASSQDRNPSYNSPLHF. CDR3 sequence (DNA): TGCGCCAGCAGCCAAGATCGAAACCCCTCCTATAATTCACCCCTCCACTTT.

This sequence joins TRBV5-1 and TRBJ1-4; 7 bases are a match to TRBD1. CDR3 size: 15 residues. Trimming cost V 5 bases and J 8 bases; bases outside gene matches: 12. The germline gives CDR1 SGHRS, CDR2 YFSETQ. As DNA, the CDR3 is TGCGCCAGCAGTTTACGGACAGGCGGCGGCGAAAAACTGTTTTTT. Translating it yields CASSLRTGGGEKLFF.

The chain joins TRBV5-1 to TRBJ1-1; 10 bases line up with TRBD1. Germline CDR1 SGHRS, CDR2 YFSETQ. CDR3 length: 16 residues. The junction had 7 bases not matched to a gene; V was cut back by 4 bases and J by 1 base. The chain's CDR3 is CASSPRQGATNTEAFF. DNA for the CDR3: TGCGCCAGCAGCCCTAGACAGGGGGCTACGAACACTGAAGCTTTCTTT.

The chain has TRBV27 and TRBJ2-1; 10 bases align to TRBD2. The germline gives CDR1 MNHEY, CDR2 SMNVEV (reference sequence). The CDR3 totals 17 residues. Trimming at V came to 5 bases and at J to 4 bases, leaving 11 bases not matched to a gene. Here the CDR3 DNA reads TGTGCCAGCAGTCCAAGCTCTAGCGGGGGACAATACAATGAGCAGTTCTTC. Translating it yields CASSPSSSGGQYNEQFF.

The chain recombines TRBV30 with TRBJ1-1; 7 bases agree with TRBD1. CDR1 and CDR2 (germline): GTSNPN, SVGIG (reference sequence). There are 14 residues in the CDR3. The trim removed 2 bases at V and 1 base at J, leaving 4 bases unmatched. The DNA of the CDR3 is TGTGCCTGGAGTAAGGGGGCAGGGAACACTGAAGCTTTCTTT. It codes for CAWSKGAGNTEAFF.

The CDR3 DNA follows: TGTGCCAGCAGCGGGACGGCTCATAGCCCTATCACTGAAGCTTTCTTT. Translated: CASSGTAHSPITEAFF. The chain has TRBV9 and TRBJ1-1; D is unclear. This CDR3 has 16 amino acids. V lost 3 bases to trimming and J lost 4 bases, with 19 bases between them. CDR1 and CDR2 (germline): SGDLS, YYNGEE. Based on the CDR3 plus reference TRBV9 and TRBJ1-1, the full variable domain is DSGVTQTPKHLITATGQRVTLRCSPRSGDLSVYWYQQSLDQGLQFLIQYYNGEERAKGNILERFSAQQFPDLHSELNLSSLELGDSALYFCASSGTAHSPITEAFFGQGTRLTVV.

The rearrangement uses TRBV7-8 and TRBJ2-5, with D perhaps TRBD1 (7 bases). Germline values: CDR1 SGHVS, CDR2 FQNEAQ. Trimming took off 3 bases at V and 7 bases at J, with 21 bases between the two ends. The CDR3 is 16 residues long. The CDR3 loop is CASSLDYIQGLVTQYF. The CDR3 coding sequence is TGTGCCAGCAGCTTGGACTATATACAGGGGTTAGTGACCCAGTACTTC.

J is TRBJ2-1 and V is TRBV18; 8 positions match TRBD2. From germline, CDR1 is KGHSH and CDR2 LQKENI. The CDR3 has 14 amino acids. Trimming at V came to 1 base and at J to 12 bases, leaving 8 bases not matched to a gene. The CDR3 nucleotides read TGTGCCAGCTCACCACTCGGTAGCGGGGATGGGCAGTTCTTC. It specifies CASSPLGSGDGQFF.

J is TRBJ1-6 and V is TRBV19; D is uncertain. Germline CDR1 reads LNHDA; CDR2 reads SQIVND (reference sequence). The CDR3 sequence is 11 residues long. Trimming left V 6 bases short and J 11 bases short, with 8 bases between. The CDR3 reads CASSNGTPLHF. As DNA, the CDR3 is TGTGCCAGTAGCAACGGGACACCCCTCCACTTT.

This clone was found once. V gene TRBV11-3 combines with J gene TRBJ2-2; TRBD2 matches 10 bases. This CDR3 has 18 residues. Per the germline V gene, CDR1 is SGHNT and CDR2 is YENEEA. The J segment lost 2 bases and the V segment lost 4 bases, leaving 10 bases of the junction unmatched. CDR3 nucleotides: TGTGCCAGCAGCTCAGAGCCTATAGCGGGGGGAAACACCGGGGAGCTGTTTTTT. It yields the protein CASSSEPIAGGNTGELFF.